Sequencing of this TCR beta chain was carried out in a study of human T cells and chemical hapten exposure. Study results and limitations: Controls formed significantly fewer large CDR3 similarity clusters than expanded TCRs did.

Comment on this clonotype: Antigen: not known.

TCRdb reprocessed the RACE reads with MiXCR, giving one entry per CDR3 protein. The sample carries over 35,000 distinct CDR3 sequences, about 10% recorded once. The ends were cut back, 2 bases at V and 8 bases at J, with 18 bases in the middle. Looked up from germline, CDR1 is PRHDT and CDR2 is FYEKMQ (reference sequence). The CDR3 has 15 amino acids. Described time point: pre-sensitization, week 0. Treatment given: therapeutic diphenylcyclopropenone sensitization with weekly scalp DPC. Participating donors were patients with alopecia, aged 18 to 70 years, considered appropriate candidates for DPC. This sequence originates from a man aged 25 to 40 with alopecia areata. Some clones in this sample may be carry-over from other donors' samples. The sample here was whole blood, taken in connection with sensitization to the hapten diphenylcyclopropenone (DPC). The chain is built from TRBV13 and TRBJ1-2; D might be TRBD1 (5 bases). The chain's CDR3 is CASSLIGQGFLGYTF. In DNA, the CDR3 is TGTGCCAGCAGCTTAATTGGCCAGGGCTTTTTGGGCTACACCTTC.